Only a few counts were recorded for the clone carrying this T cell receptor (beta chain). Antigen specificity is unknown. This specimen belongs to a study of T cells in Graves' hyperthyroidism and ophthalmopathy. Uncontrolled infection, other autoimmune disease, pregnancy or lactation excluded patients. Amplification targeted TCR beta CDR3 regions from RNA transcripts. A first-round RT-PCR of the TCR CDR3 used the HTBI primer set. Each CDR3 protein gets one entry after TCRdb re-called the multiplex PCR reads with MiXCR. The table has about 570,000 distinct CDR3 sequences, roughly 46% seen once; the top ten hold around a fifth. Study-wide points: Before onset, by a median of about seven months, the model predicted ophthalmopathy. Peripheral blood also featured most of the thyroid clonotypes expanded above 0.001.

Germline V gene data show CDR1 as SNHLY and CDR2 as FYNNEI. The length of the CDR3 is 14 residues. V was shortened by 8 bases and J by 4 bases, with 16 bases between the two germline ends. This clonotype was obtained from an adult woman with Graves' disease, either hyperthyroidism or ophthalmopathy (not recorded which). The sample consisted of peripheral blood or thyroid tissue (not recorded which). The V gene is TRBV2, the J gene TRBJ2-3; D call uncertain. This chain's CDR3 is CASLFNSIPDTQYF. CDR3 DNA sequence: TGTGCCAGCTTATTCAACTCCATTCCAGATACGCAGTATTTT.